These 27 T cell receptor beta chains were sequenced from one sample in a study of blood T cell repertoires in COVID-19. This table comes from immunoSEQ multiplex PCR, and its TCRdb copy is limited to in-frame clones, with some not included. The sample comprises about 350,000 clones, more than 75% of which are singletons, and roughly 1% rests with the top ten. The sequenced sample was PBMCs or T cells enriched from blood (not recorded which). These TCRs come from a woman in her 30s who had recovered from COVID-19.

The V call is TRBV7-6, the J call TRBJ2-3, with D maybe TRBD2 (5 bases). The CDR3 consists of 15 residues. Trimming took off 2 bases at V and 6 bases at J, with 15 bases between the two ends. The germline CDR1 and CDR2 sequences are SGHVS and FNYEAQ. The CDR3 here is CASSLSGGFGDTQYF. The DNA for the CDR3 is TGTGCCAGCAGCTTAAGCGGCGGGTTCGGGGATACGCAGTATTTT.

J is TRBJ1-1 and V is TRBV29-1; the D gene is possibly TRBD1 (6 bases). CDR1 and CDR2 from the germline V gene are SQVTM and ANQGSEA. V gave up 4 bases and J gave up 1 base, with 7 bases separating them. The CDR3 is made up of 12 amino acids. The CDR3 coding sequence is TGCAGCGTTGTAGGGGGGAACACTGAAGCTTTCTTT. As protein: CSVVGGNTEAFF.

This clone was seen a single time. This chain uses TRBV3-1 (or the pseudogene TRBV3-2) with TRBJ2-3, with 13 bases that match TRBD2. V dropped 3 bases and J dropped 7; count of bases not matched to a gene: 7. This CDR3 spans 16 amino acids. The germline V gene encodes CDR1 LGHDT and CDR2 YNNKEL (reference sequence). The CDR3 region is CASSQKLAGGRHTQYF. The CDR3 DNA reads as TGTGCCAGCAGCCAGAAACTAGCGGGGGGGCGACATACGCAGTATTTT.

J is TRBJ2-5 and V is TRBV5-1; possible D gene TRBD2, 7 bases. Per germline, CDR1 SGHRS and CDR2 YFSETQ. This CDR3 spans 16 amino acids. The germline V and J ends were trimmed by 4 bases and 4 bases, with 20 bases remaining between them. The CDR3 protein is CASSPALGGAGETQYF. The DNA of the CDR3 is TGCGCCAGCAGCCCGGCCCTGGGGGGGGCCGGAGAGACCCAGTACTTC.

This clone came up once. This chain uses TRBV5-1 with TRBJ2-7; 11 nucleotides match TRBD1. This CDR3 is 15 amino acids long. Germline loops: CDR1 SGHRS, CDR2 YFSETQ. Trimming at V came to 4 bases and at J to 4 bases, leaving 7 bases not matched to a gene. This CDR3 is CASSTEGTGGYEQYF. DNA for the CDR3: TGCGCCAGCAGCACGGAGGGGACAGGGGGATACGAGCAGTACTTC.

In nucleotides, the CDR3 is TGTGCCAGCTCACAAAACAAAAACACTGAAGCTTTCTTT. Its translation is CASSQNKNTEAFF. The chain uses TRBV18 and TRBJ1-1; no clear D. The germline V and J ends were trimmed by 4 bases and 2 bases, with 8 bases remaining between them. The CDR3 sequence is 13 residues long. Germline CDR1 and CDR2: KGHSH and LQKENI.

The CDR3 DNA follows: TGTGCCAGCAGCCCGCTCCGCGGGAGCCTCGAGTGGGCCGGGGAGCTGTTTTTT. It codes for CASSPLRGSLEWAGELFF. This rearrangement joins TRBV7-9 to TRBJ2-2; 7 bases map to TRBD2. The junction had 18 bases not matched to a gene; V was cut back by 5 bases and J by 6 bases. The length of the CDR3 is 18 residues. Germline CDR1 is SEHNR and CDR2 is FQNEAQ (reference sequence).

The V and J genes are TRBV6-6 and TRBJ1-5, with D tentatively TRBD1 (5 bases). The germline V gene encodes CDR1 MNHNY and CDR2 SVGAGI (reference sequence). The CDR3 sequence is 15 residues long. Deletions cut 6 bases from V and 3 bases from J, with 15 bases between. The DNA for the CDR3 is TGTGCCAGCAGACCCCTCCAGGGATCCAATCAGCCCCAGCATTTT. Protein product: CASRPLQGSNQPQHF.

The chain is built from TRBV11-2 and TRBJ1-1; D might be TRBD1 (5 bases). The CDR3 loop spans 13 amino acids. V dropped 10 bases and J dropped 5 bases, with 17 bases sitting between them. The germline CDR1 and CDR2 sequences are SGHAT and FQNNGV. The CDR3 region has the DNA TGTGCCACTACGGACACCGGAAGAACTGAAGCTTTCTTT. Protein product: CATTDTGRTEAFF.

The chain uses TRBV4-2 and TRBJ1-4; the D gene is possibly TRBD1 (5 bases). Germline-derived CDR1 and CDR2 are LGHNA and YNFKEQ. This CDR3 comprises 14 residues. V lost 4 bases and J lost 4, with 10 bases in between. The chain's CDR3 is CASSPQGGNEKLFF. The CDR3 DNA follows: TGTGCCAGCAGCCCGCAGGGTGGTAATGAAAAACTGTTTTTT.

The rearrangement uses TRBV18 and TRBJ2-3, with 11 bases lining up with TRBD2. Germline loops: CDR1 KGHSH, CDR2 LQKENI. The CDR3 is 17 residues long. After removal of 3 bases from V and 0 bases from J, the junction contained 5 bases not matched to a gene. The CDR3 loop reads CASSPRLAGPSTDTQYF. The CDR3 DNA sequence: TGTGCCAGCTCACCCCGACTAGCGGGACCGAGCACAGATACGCAGTATTTT. Combining the CDR3 with reference TRBV18 and TRBJ2-3 gives the whole variable domain NAGVMQNPRHLVRRRGQEARLRCSPMKGHSHVYWYRQLPEEGLKFMVYLQKENIIDESGMPKERFSAEFPKEGPSILRIQQVVRGDSAAYFCASSPRLAGPSTDTQYFGPGTRLTVL.

The V gene is TRBV5-8, the J gene TRBJ2-3, with 8 nucleotides matching TRBD1. Germline V gene sequence: CDR1 SGHTS, CDR2 YDEGEE. Trimming cost V 0 bases and J 10 bases; bases outside gene matches: 1. The CDR3 has 12 amino acids. CDR3 in DNA: TGTGCCAGCAGCTTGGCGGGACAGGCGCAGTATTTT. This translates into CASSLAGQAQYF.

This chain uses TRBV25-1 with TRBJ2-5; TRBD1 matches at 7 bases. The CDR3 totals 14 residues. Germline V lookup: CDR1 MGHDK, CDR2 SYGVNS. The V and J ends lost 4 bases and 5 bases, in that order; junction bases with no gene match: 7. The CDR3 nucleotides are TGTGCCAGCAGTGGCAATACAGGGGTGGAGACCCAGTACTTC. It encodes CASSGNTGVETQYF.

V usage is TRBV3-1 (or the pseudogene TRBV3-2) and J usage is TRBJ1-1; no reliable D call. Germline values: CDR1 LGHDT, CDR2 YNNKEL (reference sequence). Trimming took 0 bases from V and 6 from J, leaving 8 bases between them. CDR3 size: 13 residues. The CDR3 spells CASSQDRGAEAFF. The CDR3 region has the DNA TGTGCCAGCAGCCAAGATCGCGGCGCTGAAGCTTTCTTT.

This clone appeared once. V and J are TRBV23-1 and TRBJ2-7; 10 bases are a match to TRBD2. TRBV23-1 is classed as an ORF, of uncertain function. Trimming took 3 bases from V and 1 from J; bases not matched to a gene: 6. CDR3 length: 16 amino acids. The CDR3 DNA reads as TGCGCCAGCAGTCAGGATTTAGCGGGGGGATCCTACGAGCAGTACTTC. Amino acid sequence: CASSQDLAGGSYEQYF.

This clone was counted a single time. This chain's CDR3 is CATSRAPRGDTQYF. The CDR3 DNA reads TGTGCCACCAGCAGAGCCCCCCGGGGGGATACGCAGTATTTT. The chain couples TRBV15 to TRBJ2-3; TRBD2 might be the D (6 bases). This CDR3 region has 14 residues. Germline-derived CDR1 and CDR2 are LNHNV and YYDKDF (reference sequence). With 1 base removed from V and 6 bases from J, the gap between germline ends came to 11 bases.

Only a few counts were recorded for this clone. The genes are TRBV7-9 and TRBJ2-1, with unresolved D. This CDR3 has 14 residues. Trimming pared 5 bases from V and 8 bases from J, leaving 16 bases between. Germline-derived CDR1 and CDR2 are SEHNR and FQNEAQ (reference sequence). CDR3 loop: CASSAAVGLHEQFF. The CDR3 nucleotides read TGTGCCAGCAGCGCTGCCGTTGGCCTGCATGAGCAGTTCTTC.

CDR3 region: CAISERGTADNSPLHF. The CDR3 coding sequence is TGTGCCATCAGTGAGAGGGGGACAGCAGATAATTCACCCCTCCACTTT. The gene calls are TRBV10-3 and TRBJ1-6, with 7 bases matching TRBD1. V gave up 2 bases and J gave up 5 bases; unmatched junction bases: 6. CDR1 and CDR2 from the germline V gene are ENHRY and SYGVKD. This CDR3 spans 16 amino acids.

The chain uses TRBV7-9 and TRBJ2-2; D is undetermined. CDR1 is SEHNR and CDR2 is FQNEAQ in the germline V gene (reference sequence). This CDR3 has 13 amino acids. The V and J ends lost 4 bases and 4 bases respectively, with 7 bases between them. For the CDR3, the DNA is TGTGCCAGCAGCTCGAAGCCCACCGGGGAGCTGTTTTTT. Its protein product is CASSSKPTGELFF.

V and J are TRBV30 and TRBJ1-6, with a weak D call TRBD1 (6 bases). This CDR3 region has 15 residues. V lost 0 bases to trimming and J lost 8 bases, with 14 bases between them. Germline CDR1 reads GTSNPN; CDR2 reads SVGIG (reference sequence). CDR3 nucleotide sequence: TGTGCCTGGAGTGTACGGGGGGCTCGGGATTCACCCCTCCACTTT. This translates into CAWSVRGARDSPLHF.

The chain combines TRBV5-1 with TRBJ1-1, with TRBD1 matching 12 bases. CDR3 length: 19 amino acids. Germline-derived CDR1 and CDR2 are SGHRS and YFSETQ. V gave up 0 bases and J gave up 6 bases; unmatched junction bases: 15. The CDR3 region has the DNA TGCGCCAGCAGCTTGGTTCCGGGACAGGGGGCTCAAATTGACGCTGAAGCTTTCTTT. Amino acids: CASSLVPGQGAQIDAEAFF. Together with reference TRBV5-1 and TRBJ1-1, the CDR3 gives the full variable domain: KAGVTQTPRYLIKTRGQQVTLSCSPISGHRSVSWYQQTPGQGLQFLFEYFSETQRNKGNFPGRFSGRQFSNSRSEMNVSTLELGDSALYLCASSLVPGQGAQIDAEAFFGQGTRLTVV.

The chain carries TRBV7-9 and TRBJ2-1, with TRBD2 as a possible D gene (5 bases). The CDR3 is made up of 13 amino acids. V was pared by 5 bases and J by 1 base, with 6 bases between. In germline, CDR1 is SEHNR, CDR2 FQNEAQ (reference sequence). CDR3 residues: CASSEGSYNEQFF. The CDR3 DNA reads as TGTGCCAGCAGCGAGGGTTCCTACAATGAGCAGTTCTTC.

The genes are TRBV28 and TRBJ1-1; D is unresolved. There are 14 residues in the CDR3. Germline-derived CDR1 and CDR2 are MDHEN and SYDVKM. The V and J ends lost 2 bases and 0 bases respectively, with 7 bases between them. CDR3 sequence reads: CASSLVRMNTEAFF. CDR3 bases: TGTGCCAGCAGTTTAGTGCGGATGAACACTGAAGCTTTCTTT.

The chain is built from TRBV28 and TRBJ2-7; 7 bases match TRBD2. This CDR3 contains 13 residues. V dropped 11 bases and J dropped 4; count of bases not matched to a gene: 11. Germline CDR1 is MDHEN and CDR2 is SYDVKM. This CDR3 is CAARGGGVYEQYF. Written as DNA, the CDR3 is TGTGCCGCCCGCGGGGGAGGAGTGTACGAGCAGTACTTC.

The chain uses TRBV4-1 and TRBJ2-2, with D tentatively TRBD2 (5 bases). Germline V gene lookup returns CDR1 MGHRA and CDR2 YSYEKL. The CDR3 sequence is 16 residues long. V was trimmed by 1 base and J by 1 base, leaving 10 bases between them. CDR3 coding DNA: TGCGCCAGCAGCCAAGGTCTAGCAGTGAACACCGGGGAGCTGTTTTTT. Its protein product is CASSQGLAVNTGELFF.

This clone showed up just once. The CDR3 nucleotides read TGTGCCAGCAGACCCTCCGGACAGGCCAACTATGGCTACACCTTC. It is translated as CASRPSGQANYGYTF. This sequence joins TRBV6-5 and TRBJ1-2; TRBD1 matches 7 bases. Germline trimming cut 6 bases from V and 2 bases from J; bases unmatched to any gene: 9. The CDR3 sequence is 15 residues long. The germline CDR1 and CDR2 sequences are MNHEY and SVGAGI.

The count of this clone is one. The gene calls are TRBV29-1 and TRBJ1-1; D perhaps matches TRBD1 (6 bases). The CDR3 loop spans 12 amino acids. Germline loops: CDR1 SQVTM, CDR2 ANQGSEA. Trimming left V 6 bases short and J 1 base short, with 9 bases between. CDR3: CSVRGPNTEAFF. The CDR3 DNA follows: TGCAGCGTCAGGGGTCCGAACACTGAAGCTTTCTTT.